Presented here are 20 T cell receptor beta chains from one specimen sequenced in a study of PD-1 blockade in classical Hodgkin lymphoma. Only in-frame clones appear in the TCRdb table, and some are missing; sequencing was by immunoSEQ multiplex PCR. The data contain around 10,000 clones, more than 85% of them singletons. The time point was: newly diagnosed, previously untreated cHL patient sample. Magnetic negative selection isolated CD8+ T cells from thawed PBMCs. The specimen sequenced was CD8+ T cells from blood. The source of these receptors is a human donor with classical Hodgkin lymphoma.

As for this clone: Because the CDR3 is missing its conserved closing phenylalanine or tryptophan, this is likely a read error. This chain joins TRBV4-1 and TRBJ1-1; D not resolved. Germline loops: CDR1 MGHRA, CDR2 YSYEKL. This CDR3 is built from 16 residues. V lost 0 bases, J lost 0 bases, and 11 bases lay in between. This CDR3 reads CASSQDPGGMNTEAFL. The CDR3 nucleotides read TGCGCCAGCAGCCAAGATCCGGGAGGGATGAACACTGAAGCTTTCCTT.

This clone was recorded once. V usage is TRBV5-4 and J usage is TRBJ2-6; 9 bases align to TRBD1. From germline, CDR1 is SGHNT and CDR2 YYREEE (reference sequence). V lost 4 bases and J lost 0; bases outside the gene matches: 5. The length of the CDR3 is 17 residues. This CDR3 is CASSIPGQGSGANVLTF. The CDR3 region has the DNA TGTGCCAGCAGCATACCGGGACAGGGCTCTGGGGCCAACGTCCTGACTTTC. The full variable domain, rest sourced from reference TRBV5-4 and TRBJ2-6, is ETGVTQSPTHLIKTRGQQVTLRCSSQSGHNTVSWYQQALGQGPQFIFQYYREEENGRGNFPPRFSGLQFPNYSSELNVNALELDDSALYLCASSIPGQGSGANVLTFGAGSRLTVL.

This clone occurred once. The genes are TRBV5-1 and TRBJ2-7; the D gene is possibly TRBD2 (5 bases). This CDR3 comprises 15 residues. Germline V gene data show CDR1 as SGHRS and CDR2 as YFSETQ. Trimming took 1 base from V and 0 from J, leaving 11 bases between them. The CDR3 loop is CASSLSDSPSYEQYF. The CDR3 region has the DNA TGCGCCAGCAGCTTGTCGGACTCCCCCTCCTACGAGCAGTACTTC. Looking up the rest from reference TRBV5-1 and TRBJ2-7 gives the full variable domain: KAGVTQTPRYLIKTRGQQVTLSCSPISGHRSVSWYQQTPGQGLQFLFEYFSETQRNKGNFPGRFSGRQFSNSRSEMNVSTLELGDSALYLCASSLSDSPSYEQYFGPGTRLTVT.

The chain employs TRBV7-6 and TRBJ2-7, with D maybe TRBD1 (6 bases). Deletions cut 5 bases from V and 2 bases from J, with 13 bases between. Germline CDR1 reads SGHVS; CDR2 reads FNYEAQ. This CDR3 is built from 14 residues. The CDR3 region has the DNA TGTGCCAGCAGCCCCCGGACAGATCCCTACGAGCAGTACTTC. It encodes CASSPRTDPYEQYF.

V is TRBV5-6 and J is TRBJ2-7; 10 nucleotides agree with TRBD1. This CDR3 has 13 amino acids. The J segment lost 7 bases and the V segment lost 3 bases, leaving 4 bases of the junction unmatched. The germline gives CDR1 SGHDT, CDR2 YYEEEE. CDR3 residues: CASSWTGGWEQYF. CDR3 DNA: TGTGCCAGCAGCTGGACAGGGGGATGGGAGCAGTACTTC.

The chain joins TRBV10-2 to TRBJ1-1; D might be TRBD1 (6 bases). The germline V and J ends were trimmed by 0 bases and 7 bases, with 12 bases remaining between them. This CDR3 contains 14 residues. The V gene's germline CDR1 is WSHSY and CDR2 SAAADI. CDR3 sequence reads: CASSESRGLFEAFF. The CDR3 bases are TGCGCCAGCAGTGAGTCGAGGGGGTTGTTTGAAGCTTTCTTT.

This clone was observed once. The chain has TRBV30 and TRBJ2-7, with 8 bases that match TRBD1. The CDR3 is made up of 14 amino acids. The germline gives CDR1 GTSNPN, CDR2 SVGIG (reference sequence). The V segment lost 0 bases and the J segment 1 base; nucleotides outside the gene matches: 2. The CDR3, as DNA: TGTGCCTGGAGTGTACGGACAGGGTCCTACGAGCAGTACTTC. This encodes CAWSVRTGSYEQYF. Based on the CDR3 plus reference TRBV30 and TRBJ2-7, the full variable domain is SQTIHQWPATLVQPVGSPLSLECTVEGTSNPNLYWYRQAAGRGLQLLFYSVGIGQISSEVPQNLSASRPQDRQFILSSKKLLLSDSGFYLCAWSVRTGSYEQYFGPGTRLTVT.

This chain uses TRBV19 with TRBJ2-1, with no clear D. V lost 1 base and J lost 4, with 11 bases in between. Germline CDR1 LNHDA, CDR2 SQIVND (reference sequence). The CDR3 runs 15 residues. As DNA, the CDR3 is TGTGCCAGTAGTATAGTAGTTTCCGATTACAATGAGCAGTTCTTC. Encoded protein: CASSIVVSDYNEQFF.

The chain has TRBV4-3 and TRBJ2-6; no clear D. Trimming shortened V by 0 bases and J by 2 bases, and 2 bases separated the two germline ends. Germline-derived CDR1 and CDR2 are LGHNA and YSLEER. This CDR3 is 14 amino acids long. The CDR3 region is CASSQDPGANVLTF. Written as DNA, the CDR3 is TGCGCCAGCAGCCAAGACCCTGGGGCCAACGTCCTGACTTTC.

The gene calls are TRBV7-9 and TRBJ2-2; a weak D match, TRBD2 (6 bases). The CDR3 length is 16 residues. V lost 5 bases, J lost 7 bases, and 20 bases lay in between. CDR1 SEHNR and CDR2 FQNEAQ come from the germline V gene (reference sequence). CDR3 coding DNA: TGTGCCAGCAGCCCCTACCGGAGTAGGGAGGACGGGGAGCTGTTTTTT. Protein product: CASSPYRSREDGELFF. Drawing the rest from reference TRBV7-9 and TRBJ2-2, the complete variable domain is DTGVSQNPRHKITKRGQNVTFRCDPISEHNRLYWYRQTLGQGPEFLTYFQNEAQLEKSRLLSDRFSAERPKGSFSTLEIQRTEQGDSAMYLCASSPYRSREDGELFFGEGSRLTVL.

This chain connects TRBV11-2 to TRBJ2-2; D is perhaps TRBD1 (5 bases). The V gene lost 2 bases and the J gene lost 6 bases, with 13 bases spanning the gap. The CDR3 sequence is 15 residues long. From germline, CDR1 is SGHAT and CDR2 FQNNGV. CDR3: CASSLWTPGPGELFF. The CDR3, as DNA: TGTGCCAGCAGCTTATGGACACCTGGTCCCGGGGAGCTGTTTTTT. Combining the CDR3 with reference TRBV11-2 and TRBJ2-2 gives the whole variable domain EAGVAQSPRYKIIEKRQSVAFWCNPISGHATLYWYQQILGQGPKLLIQFQNNGVVDDSQLPKDRFSAERLKGVDSTLKIQPAKLEDSAVYLCASSLWTPGPGELFFGEGSRLTVL.

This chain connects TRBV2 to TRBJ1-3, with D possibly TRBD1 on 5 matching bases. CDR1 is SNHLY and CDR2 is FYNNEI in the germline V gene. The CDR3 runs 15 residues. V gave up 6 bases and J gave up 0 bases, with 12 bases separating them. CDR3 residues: CASRTDSSSGNTIYF. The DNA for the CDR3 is TGTGCCAGCAGGACAGACAGTAGCTCTGGAAACACCATATATTTT.

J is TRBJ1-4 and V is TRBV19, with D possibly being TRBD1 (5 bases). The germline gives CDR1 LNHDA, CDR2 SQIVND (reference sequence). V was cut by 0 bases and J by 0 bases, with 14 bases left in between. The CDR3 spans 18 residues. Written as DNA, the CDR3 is TGTGCCAGTAGTATAGACCGGGACGGACATGCAACTAATGAAAAACTGTTTTTT. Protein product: CASSIDRDGHATNEKLFF. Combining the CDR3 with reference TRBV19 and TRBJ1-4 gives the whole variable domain DGGITQSPKYLFRKEGQNVTLSCEQNLNHDAMYWYRQDPGQGLRLIYYSQIVNDFQKGDIAEGYSVSREKKESFPLTVTSAQKNPTAFYLCASSIDRDGHATNEKLFFGSGTQLSVL.

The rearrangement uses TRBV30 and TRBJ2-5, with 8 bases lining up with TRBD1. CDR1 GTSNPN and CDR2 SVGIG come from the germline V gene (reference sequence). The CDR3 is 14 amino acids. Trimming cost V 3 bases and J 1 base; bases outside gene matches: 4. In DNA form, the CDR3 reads TGTGCCTGGAGCTGGACAGGGCTCCAAGAGACCCAGTACTTC. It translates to CAWSWTGLQETQYF.

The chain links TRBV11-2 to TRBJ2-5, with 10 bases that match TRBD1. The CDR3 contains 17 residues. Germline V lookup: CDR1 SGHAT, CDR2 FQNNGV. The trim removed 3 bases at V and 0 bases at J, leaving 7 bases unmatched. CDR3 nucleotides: TGTGCCAGCAGCTTCAGACAGGGGGCCCTGTACCAAGAGACCCAGTACTTC. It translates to CASSFRQGALYQETQYF.

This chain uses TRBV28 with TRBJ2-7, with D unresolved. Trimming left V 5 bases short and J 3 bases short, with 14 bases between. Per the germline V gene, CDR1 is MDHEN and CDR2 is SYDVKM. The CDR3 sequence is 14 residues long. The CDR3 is CASSPLQAYYEQYF. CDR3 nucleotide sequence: TGTGCCAGCAGTCCCCTTCAAGCCTACTACGAGCAGTACTTC.

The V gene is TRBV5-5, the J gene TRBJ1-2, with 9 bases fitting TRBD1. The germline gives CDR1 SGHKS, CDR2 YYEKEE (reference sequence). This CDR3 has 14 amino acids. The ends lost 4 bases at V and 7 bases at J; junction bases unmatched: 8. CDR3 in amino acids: CASSAGTGLGGYTF. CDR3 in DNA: TGTGCCAGCAGCGCCGGGACAGGGTTAGGTGGCTACACCTTC.

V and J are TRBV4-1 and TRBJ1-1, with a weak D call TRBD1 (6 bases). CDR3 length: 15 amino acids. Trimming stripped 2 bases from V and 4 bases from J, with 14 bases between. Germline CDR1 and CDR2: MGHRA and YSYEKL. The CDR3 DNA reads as TGCGCCAGCAGCCAATTATTCGAAGGGGGCACTGAAGCTTTCTTT. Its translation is CASSQLFEGGTEAFF.

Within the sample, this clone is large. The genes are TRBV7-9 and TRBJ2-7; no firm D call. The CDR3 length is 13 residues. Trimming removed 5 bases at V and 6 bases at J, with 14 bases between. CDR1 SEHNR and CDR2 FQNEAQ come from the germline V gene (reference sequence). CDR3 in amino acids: CASSPSFMSEQYF. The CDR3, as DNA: TGTGCCAGCAGCCCCTCTTTTATGAGCGAGCAGTACTTC.

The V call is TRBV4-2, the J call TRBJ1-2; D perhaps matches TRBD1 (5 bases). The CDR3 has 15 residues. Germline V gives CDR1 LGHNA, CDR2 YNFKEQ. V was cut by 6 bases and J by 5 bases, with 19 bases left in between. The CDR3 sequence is CASRRGQNSDYGYTF. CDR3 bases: TGTGCCAGCAGACGAGGACAAAACTCCGATTATGGCTACACCTTC.